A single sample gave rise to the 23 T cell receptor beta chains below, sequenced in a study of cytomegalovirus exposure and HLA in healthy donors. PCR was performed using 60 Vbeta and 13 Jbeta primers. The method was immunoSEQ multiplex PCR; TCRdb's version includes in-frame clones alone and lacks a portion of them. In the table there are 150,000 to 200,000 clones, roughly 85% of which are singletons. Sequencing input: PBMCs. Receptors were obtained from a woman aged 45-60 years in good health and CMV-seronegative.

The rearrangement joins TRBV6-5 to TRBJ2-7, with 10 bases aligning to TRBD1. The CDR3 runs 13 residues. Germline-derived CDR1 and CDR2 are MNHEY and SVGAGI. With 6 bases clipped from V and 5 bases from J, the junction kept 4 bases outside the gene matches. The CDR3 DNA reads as TGTGCCAGCAGGGGACAGGGGCGGCACGAGCAGTACTTC. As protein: CASRGQGRHEQYF.

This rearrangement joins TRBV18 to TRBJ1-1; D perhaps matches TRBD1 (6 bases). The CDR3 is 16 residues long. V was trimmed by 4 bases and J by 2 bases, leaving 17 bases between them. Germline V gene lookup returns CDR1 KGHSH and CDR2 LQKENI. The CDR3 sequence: CASSQGRGAKNTEAFF. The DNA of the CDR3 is TGTGCCAGCTCACAGGGCAGGGGAGCGAAAAACACTGAAGCTTTCTTT.

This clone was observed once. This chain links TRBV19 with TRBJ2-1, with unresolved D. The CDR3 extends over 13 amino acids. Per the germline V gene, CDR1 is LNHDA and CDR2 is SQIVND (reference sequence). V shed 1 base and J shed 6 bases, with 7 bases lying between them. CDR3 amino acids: CASSIGGPNEQFF. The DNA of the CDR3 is TGTGCCAGTAGTATAGGCGGTCCCAATGAGCAGTTCTTC.

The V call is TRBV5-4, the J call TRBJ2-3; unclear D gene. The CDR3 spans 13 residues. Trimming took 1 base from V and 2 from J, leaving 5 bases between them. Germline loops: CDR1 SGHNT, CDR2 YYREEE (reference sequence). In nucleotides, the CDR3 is TGTGCCAGCAGCTTGTCAAACACAGATACGCAGTATTTT. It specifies CASSLSNTDTQYF.

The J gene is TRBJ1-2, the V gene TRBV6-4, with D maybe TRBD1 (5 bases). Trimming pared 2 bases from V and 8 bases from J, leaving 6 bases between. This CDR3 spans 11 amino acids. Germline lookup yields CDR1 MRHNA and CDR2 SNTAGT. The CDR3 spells CASSDRGGYTF. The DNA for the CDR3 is TGTGCCAGCAGTGACAGGGGAGGCTACACCTTC.

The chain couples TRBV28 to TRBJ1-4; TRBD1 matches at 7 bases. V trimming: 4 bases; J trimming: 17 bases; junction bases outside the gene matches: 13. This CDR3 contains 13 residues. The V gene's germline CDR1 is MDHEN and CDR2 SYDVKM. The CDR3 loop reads CASSSLDEGAPFF. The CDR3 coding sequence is TGTGCCAGCAGTTCATTGGACGAGGGGGCTCCCTTTTTT.

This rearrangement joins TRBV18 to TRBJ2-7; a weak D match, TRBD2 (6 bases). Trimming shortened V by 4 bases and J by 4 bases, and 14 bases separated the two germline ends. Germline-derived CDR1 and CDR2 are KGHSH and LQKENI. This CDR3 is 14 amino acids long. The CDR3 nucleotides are TGTGCCAGCTCACGCGGAGACGCGGGATACGAGCAGTACTTC. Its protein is CASSRGDAGYEQYF.

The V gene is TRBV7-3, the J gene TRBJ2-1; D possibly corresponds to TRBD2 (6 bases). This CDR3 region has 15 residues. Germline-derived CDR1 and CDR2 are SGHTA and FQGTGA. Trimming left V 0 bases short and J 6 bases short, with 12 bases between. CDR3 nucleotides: TGTGCCAGCAGCTTAACGGGACTTTGGTCCAATGAGCAGTTCTTC. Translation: CASSLTGLWSNEQFF.

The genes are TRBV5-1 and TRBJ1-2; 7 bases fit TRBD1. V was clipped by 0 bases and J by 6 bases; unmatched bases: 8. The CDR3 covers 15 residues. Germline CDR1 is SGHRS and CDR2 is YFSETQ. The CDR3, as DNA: TGCGCCAGCAGCTTGGAAGGAGGGCAGGGGGATGGCTACACCTTC. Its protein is CASSLEGGQGDGYTF.

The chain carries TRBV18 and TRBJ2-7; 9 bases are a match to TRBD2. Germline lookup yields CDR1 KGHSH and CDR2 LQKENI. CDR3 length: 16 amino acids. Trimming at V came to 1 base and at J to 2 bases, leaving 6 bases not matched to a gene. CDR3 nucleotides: TGTGCCAGCTCACCACTGAACGCGGGAGGGCCCTACGAGCAGTACTTC. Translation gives CASSPLNAGGPYEQYF.

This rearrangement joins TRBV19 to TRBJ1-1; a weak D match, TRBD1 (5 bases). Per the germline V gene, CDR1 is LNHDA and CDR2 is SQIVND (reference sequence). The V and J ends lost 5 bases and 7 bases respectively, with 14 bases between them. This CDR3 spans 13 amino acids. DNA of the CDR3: TGTGCCAGTAGTCAGGGATCTCGGGTTGAAGCTTTCTTT. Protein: CASSQGSRVEAFF.

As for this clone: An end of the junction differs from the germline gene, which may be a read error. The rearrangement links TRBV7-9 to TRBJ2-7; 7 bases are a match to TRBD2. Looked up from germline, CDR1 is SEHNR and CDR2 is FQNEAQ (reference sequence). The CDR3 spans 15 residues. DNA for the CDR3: TGTTCCAGCAGTAAAGGGGCGGGAGACCCCTACGAGCAGTACTTC. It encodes CSSSKGAGDPYEQYF.

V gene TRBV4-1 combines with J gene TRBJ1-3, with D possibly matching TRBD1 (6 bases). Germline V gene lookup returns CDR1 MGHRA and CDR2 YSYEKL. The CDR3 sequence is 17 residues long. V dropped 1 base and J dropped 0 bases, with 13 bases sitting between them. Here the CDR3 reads CASSQGPQGPSGNTIYF. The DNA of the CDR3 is TGCGCCAGCAGCCAAGGGCCACAGGGACCCTCTGGAAACACCATATATTTT.

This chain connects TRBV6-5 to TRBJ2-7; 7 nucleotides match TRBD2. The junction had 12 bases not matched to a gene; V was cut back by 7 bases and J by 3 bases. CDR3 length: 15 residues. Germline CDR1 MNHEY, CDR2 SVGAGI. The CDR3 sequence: CASTTGGGGFYEQYF. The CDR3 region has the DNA TGTGCCAGCACCACGGGAGGTGGGGGATTCTACGAGCAGTACTTC.

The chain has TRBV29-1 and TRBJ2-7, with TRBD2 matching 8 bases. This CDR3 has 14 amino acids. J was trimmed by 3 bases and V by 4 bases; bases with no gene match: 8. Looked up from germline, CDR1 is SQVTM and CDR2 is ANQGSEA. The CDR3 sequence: CSVVSGGPRYEQYF. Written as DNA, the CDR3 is TGCAGCGTTGTCTCGGGAGGGCCGCGCTACGAGCAGTACTTC.

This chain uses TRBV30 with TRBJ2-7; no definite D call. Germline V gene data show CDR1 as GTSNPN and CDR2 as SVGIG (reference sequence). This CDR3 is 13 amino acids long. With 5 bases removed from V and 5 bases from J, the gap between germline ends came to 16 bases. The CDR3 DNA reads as TGTGCCTGGGCGCGGTCCTCGGCCAACGAGCAGTACTTC. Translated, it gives CAWARSSANEQYF.

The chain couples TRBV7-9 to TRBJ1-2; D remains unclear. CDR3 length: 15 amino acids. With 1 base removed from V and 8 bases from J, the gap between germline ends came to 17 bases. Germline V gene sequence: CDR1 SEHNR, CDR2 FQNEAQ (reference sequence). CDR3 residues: CASSLDQAGGGGYTF. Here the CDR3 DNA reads TGTGCCAGCAGCTTAGATCAAGCAGGAGGAGGAGGCTACACCTTC. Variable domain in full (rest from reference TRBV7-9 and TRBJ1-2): DTGVSQNPRHKITKRGQNVTFRCDPISEHNRLYWYRQTLGQGPEFLTYFQNEAQLEKSRLLSDRFSAERPKGSFSTLEIQRTEQGDSAMYLCASSLDQAGGGGYTFGSGTRLTVV.

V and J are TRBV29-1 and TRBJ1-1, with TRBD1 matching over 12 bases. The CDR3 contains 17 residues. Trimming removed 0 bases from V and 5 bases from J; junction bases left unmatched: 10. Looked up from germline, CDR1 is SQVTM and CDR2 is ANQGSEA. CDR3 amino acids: CSVEDHTGDRGRTEAFF. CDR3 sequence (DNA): TGCAGCGTTGAAGATCATACGGGGGACAGGGGGCGGACTGAAGCTTTCTTT.

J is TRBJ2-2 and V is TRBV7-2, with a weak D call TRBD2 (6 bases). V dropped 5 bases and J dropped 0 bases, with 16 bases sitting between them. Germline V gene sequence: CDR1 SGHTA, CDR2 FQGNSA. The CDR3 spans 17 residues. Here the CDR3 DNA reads TGTGCCAGCAGCCTAGAGGGTCGCGGGGCGAACACCGGGGAGCTGTTTTTT. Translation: CASSLEGRGANTGELFF.

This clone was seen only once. The CDR3 bases are TGTGCCAGCAGCACTAGGGGGAATCAGCCCCAGCATTTT. Encoded protein: CASSTRGNQPQHF. The chain combines TRBV7-2 with TRBJ1-5; a possible D gene is TRBD1 (6 bases). V lost 5 bases, J lost 4 bases, and 9 bases lay in between. This CDR3 spans 13 amino acids. Germline V gives CDR1 SGHTA, CDR2 FQGNSA.

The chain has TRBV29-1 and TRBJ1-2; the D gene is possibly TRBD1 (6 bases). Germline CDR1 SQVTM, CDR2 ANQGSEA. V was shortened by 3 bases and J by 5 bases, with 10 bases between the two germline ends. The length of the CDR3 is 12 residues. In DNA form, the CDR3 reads TGCAGCGTTGAGGGGGCGCCTTATGGCTACACCTTC. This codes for CSVEGAPYGYTF.

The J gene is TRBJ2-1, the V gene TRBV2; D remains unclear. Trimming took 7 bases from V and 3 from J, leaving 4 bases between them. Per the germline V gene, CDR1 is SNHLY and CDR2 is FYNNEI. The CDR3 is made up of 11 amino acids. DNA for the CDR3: TGTGCCAGCAACTTCTACAATGAGCAGTTCTTC. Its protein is CASNFYNEQFF.

In DNA, the CDR3 is TGTGCCAGCAGCGTAGATCCTAGCGGAGCGTACAATGAGCAGTTCTTC. Its protein product is CASSVDPSGAYNEQFF. This chain connects TRBV9 to TRBJ2-1; TRBD2 matches at 7 bases. Trimming took 0 bases from V and 4 from J; bases not matched to a gene: 7. CDR3 length: 16 amino acids. Per germline, CDR1 SGDLS and CDR2 YYNGEE.